These 21 T cell receptor beta chains were sequenced from one sample in a study of T-cell memory formation after mild COVID-19. MiXCR was run by TCRdb on the 5' RACE reads, yielding one entry per CDR3 protein. The table lists roughly 400,000 distinct CDR3 sequences, approximately 25% of them singletons. The source material was PBMCs or a T cell subset sorted from them (not recorded which). Receptors were obtained from an adult woman who had mild COVID-19 (a few samples of this study predate the infection). Cell type and time point are not known.

This clonotype was counted a few times. The chain combines TRBV5-1 with TRBJ2-3; D ambiguous. Germline-derived CDR1 and CDR2 are SGHRS and YFSETQ. The V and J ends lost 5 bases and 4 bases respectively, with 14 bases between them. The CDR3 consists of 14 residues. Here the CDR3 DNA reads TGCGCCAGCAGACCGGGTAGCCTCGCAGATACGCAGTATTTT. This gives the protein CASRPGSLADTQYF.

This clonotype came up once. This chain uses TRBV5-1 with TRBJ2-3; 9 bases are shared with TRBD2. Losses at the gene ends were 6 bases for V and 0 bases for J; bases not matched to a gene: 5. The V gene's germline CDR1 is SGHRS and CDR2 YFSETQ. The CDR3 is 15 residues long. The DNA for the CDR3 is TGCGCCAGCAAAGCGCGGGGGGGGAGCACAGATACGCAGTATTTT. It codes for CASKARGGSTDTQYF.

Only a few counts were recorded for this clonotype. The chain combines TRBV24-1 with TRBJ2-3; D is perhaps TRBD2 (5 bases). Germline-derived CDR1 and CDR2 are KGHDR and SFDVKD. The CDR3 loop spans 15 amino acids. The V end was cut by 1 base, the J end by 3 bases, with 10 bases between. The CDR3 DNA follows: TGTGCCACCAGTGATTTTCGGGGATTGACAGATACGCAGTATTTT. Translated: CATSDFRGLTDTQYF.

CDR3 sequence (DNA): TGCGCCAGCAGTCCCGGACAGCCGGGCGAGCAGTACTTC. Translated: CASSPGQPGEQYF. V is TRBV4-1 and J is TRBJ2-7; D possibly corresponds to TRBD1 (6 bases). Germline CDR1 is MGHRA and CDR2 is YSYEKL. V was trimmed by 6 bases and J by 6 bases, leaving 15 bases between them. CDR3 size: 13 residues.

This clonotype has just a few counts. The V and J genes are TRBV28 and TRBJ2-7; maybe TRBD1 (6 bases). The V gene lost 6 bases and the J gene lost 3 bases, with 12 bases spanning the gap. Looked up from germline, CDR1 is MDHEN and CDR2 is SYDVKM. The CDR3 is 13 amino acids. CDR3 nucleotide sequence: TGTGCCAGCAGCATCGGACAGATCTACGAGCAGTACTTC. It yields the protein CASSIGQIYEQYF.

This clonotype was counted a few times. The V call is TRBV6-5, the J call TRBJ1-1, with D perhaps TRBD1 (5 bases). The V and J ends lost 0 bases and 6 bases respectively, with 14 bases between them. Germline values: CDR1 MNHEY, CDR2 SVGAGI. This CDR3 is 15 amino acids long. The CDR3: CASSYSGGVWAEAFF. As DNA, the CDR3 is TGTGCCAGCAGTTACTCGGGGGGGGTTTGGGCTGAAGCTTTCTTT.

This clonotype was recorded a few times. The chain combines TRBV7-9 with TRBJ1-1; unclear D gene. Trimming cost V 10 bases and J 3 bases, with 3 bases left between them. CDR1 is SEHNR, CDR2 FQNEAQ, per germline (reference sequence). CDR3 length: 9 amino acids. The CDR3 nucleotides are TGTGCCACTGACACTGAAGCTTTCTTT. Protein product: CATDTEAFF. The variable domain in full, with the rest retrieved from reference TRBV7-9 and TRBJ1-1, is DTGVSQNPRHKITKRGQNVTFRCDPISEHNRLYWYRQTLGQGPEFLTYFQNEAQLEKSRLLSDRFSAERPKGSFSTLEIQRTEQGDSAMYLCATDTEAFFGQGTRLTVV.

Details on this clonotype: The CDR3 does not end in the conserved phenylalanine or tryptophan, so this is likely a read error. This rearrangement joins TRBV9 to TRBJ2-7; D is unresolved. The CDR3 extends over 13 amino acids. Between the trimmed V and J ends, which lost 3 bases and 0 bases, there was a span of 7 bases. CDR1 and CDR2 from the germline V gene are SGDLS and YYNGEE. The CDR3 DNA sequence: TGTGCCAGCAGCGCCCAGGCCTCCTACGAGCAGTACTTA. As protein: CASSAQASYEQYL.

This clonotype was recorded a few times. The chain joins TRBV4-1 to TRBJ2-1; 7 bases fit TRBD2. Per germline, CDR1 MGHRA and CDR2 YSYEKL. This CDR3 is 15 amino acids long. Germline trimming cut 2 bases from V and 8 bases from J; bases unmatched to any gene: 9. The CDR3 nucleotides read TGCGCCAGCAGCCAACCAGCCCGGACTAGATATGAGCAGTTCTTC. Translation: CASSQPARTRYEQFF.

This chain connects TRBV29-1 to TRBJ2-7, with 7 bases that match TRBD1. The V gene's germline CDR1 is SQVTM and CDR2 ANQGSEA. This CDR3 spans 13 amino acids. J gave up 2 bases and V 3 bases, and 4 bases lay outside the gene matches. The CDR3 loop is CSVEWQGAYEQYF. CDR3 bases: TGCAGCGTTGAGTGGCAGGGGGCCTACGAGCAGTACTTC.

J is TRBJ2-1 and V is TRBV5-1; D not resolved. The length of the CDR3 is 13 residues. V shed 4 bases and J shed 4 bases, with 9 bases lying between them. From germline, CDR1 is SGHRS and CDR2 YFSETQ. CDR3 bases: TGCGCCAGCAGCGTCGACCAGTACAATGAGCAGTTCTTC. This translates into CASSVDQYNEQFF.

The rearrangement joins TRBV18 to TRBJ2-7; 7 bases map to TRBD1. Germline V CDR1 and CDR2: KGHSH, LQKENI. CDR3 length: 15 residues. The V and J ends lost 4 bases and 5 bases, in that order; junction bases with no gene match: 11. Here the CDR3 DNA reads TGTGCCAGCTCACGCACCGGGACAGTAAGGAACGAGCAGTACTTC. Translated: CASSRTGTVRNEQYF.

This clonotype was seen only a few times. The gene calls are TRBV7-3 and TRBJ1-1; possible D gene TRBD1, 6 bases. Germline V gene lookup returns CDR1 SGHTA and CDR2 FQGTGA. The V end was cut by 5 bases, the J end by 1 base, with 8 bases between. This CDR3 is 13 amino acids long. CDR3 in DNA: TGTGCCAGCAGCGCGGGACAGAACACTGAAGCTTTCTTT. It codes for CASSAGQNTEAFF.

This clonotype was detected a few times. The chain recombines TRBV12-3 or TRBV12-4 with TRBJ1-2; 10 bases map to TRBD1. The ends lost 10 bases at V and 7 bases at J; junction bases unmatched: 15. This CDR3 is 15 amino acids long. Here the CDR3 reads CATSPRTGGVRGYTF. CDR3 bases: TGTGCCACGAGCCCGAGGACAGGGGGTGTTCGTGGCTACACCTTC.

This clonotype has just a few counts. The V gene is TRBV21-1, the J gene TRBJ2-7; the table's D gene call, TRBD1, was not cross checked with the DNA. TRBV21-1 counts as a pseudogene. CDR3 length: 17 amino acids. This CDR3 is CASSDRASRAPSYEQYF. CDR3 DNA sequence: TGTGCCAGCAGCGATAGGGCCAGCAGGGCGCCCAGCTACGAGCAGTACTTC.

This chain links TRBV11-1 with TRBJ2-6; TRBD1 agrees at 7 bases. V lost 2 bases and J lost 1; bases outside the gene matches: 2. Per the germline V gene, CDR1 is SGHAT and CDR2 is FQDESV (reference sequence). This CDR3 contains 16 residues. CDR3 protein: CASSLSTGSGANVLTF. CDR3 bases: TGTGCCAGCAGCTTATCGACAGGGTCTGGGGCCAACGTCCTGACTTTC.

This clonotype was counted a few times. This sequence joins TRBV5-1 and TRBJ2-3; D gene unclear. V was clipped by 1 base and J by 2 bases, with 8 bases between them. Germline lookup yields CDR1 SGHRS and CDR2 YFSETQ. The CDR3 is made up of 14 amino acids. In DNA, the CDR3 is TGCGCCAGCAGCTTGTGGCAGCTCACAGATACGCAGTATTTT. Translated: CASSLWQLTDTQYF.

This clonotype was counted between two and nine times. The chain is built from TRBV29-1 and TRBJ2-7, with 12 bases lining up with TRBD1. CDR1 and CDR2 (germline): SQVTM, ANQGSEA. The ends lost 3 bases at V and 9 bases at J; junction bases unmatched: 12. The CDR3 length is 15 residues. CDR3 bases: TGCAGCGTTGAGACCCCGGGACAGGGGGCGTTTCGGCAGTACTTC. Its translation is CSVETPGQGAFRQYF.

This clonotype was detected only a few times. The genes are TRBV5-1 and TRBJ2-3; 7 nucleotides agree with TRBD2. Germline assignment: CDR1 SGHRS and CDR2 YFSETQ. The CDR3 runs to 13 residues. After removal of 0 bases from V and 6 bases from J, the junction contained 1 base not matched to a gene. Written as DNA, the CDR3 is TGCGCCAGCAGCTTGGAGCGGGGCGATACGCAGTATTTT. Translating it yields CASSLERGDTQYF.

This clonotype has just a few counts. The rearrangement links TRBV4-1 to TRBJ2-2; 9 nucleotides line up with TRBD2. Losses at the gene ends were 5 bases for V and 3 bases for J; bases not matched to a gene: 4. CDR3 size: 15 residues. CDR1 MGHRA and CDR2 YSYEKL come from the germline V gene. DNA for the CDR3: TGCGCCAGCAGCGTCGCGGGGGGGGACACCGGGGAGCTGTTTTTT. Translating it yields CASSVAGGDTGELFF.

This clonotype was picked up a small number of times. The V and J genes are TRBV18 and TRBJ2-1, with TRBD2 matching over 12 bases. J gave up 0 bases and V 2 bases, and 5 bases lay outside the gene matches. Germline loops: CDR1 KGHSH, CDR2 LQKENI. The CDR3 loop spans 18 amino acids. CDR3 sequence (DNA): TGTGCCAGCTCACCAGTACTAGCGGGAGGTCACTCCTACAATGAGCAGTTCTTC. Its translation is CASSPVLAGGHSYNEQFF.